The rows below give T cell receptor beta chains drawn from one sample of a study of blood T cell repertoires in COVID-19. Generated by immunoSEQ multiplex PCR, the TCRdb table keeps only in-frame clones and is missing some. Among over 200,000 clones listed, 86% were seen once. The source material was PBMCs or T cells enriched from blood (not recorded which). The receptors originated from a woman aged 45-65 years in a cohort exposed to, infected with or recovered from COVID-19 (not recorded which). Each CDR3 is given with its conserved first and last residue. Each record gives: V gene, J gene, clone size, D gene, CDR3 DNA, CDR3 protein. D genes are given only for firm matches. Clone size is stated in some rows and not others, as once, few, many or a class when expanded.

v_call: TRBV6-5; j_call: TRBJ2-7; clone_size: NA; d_call: NA; cdr3_nt: TGTGCCAGCAGTTACTCGGGGCCCTACGAGCAGTACTTC; cdr3_aa: CASSYSGPYEQYF
v_call: TRBV6-2/TRBV6-3; j_call: TRBJ2-7; clone_size: NA; d_call: NA; cdr3_nt: TGTGCCAGCAGTAGACAGAATTACTACGAGCAGTACTTC; cdr3_aa: CASSRQNYYEQYF
v_call: TRBV2; j_call: TRBJ1-1; clone_size: once; d_call: NA; cdr3_nt: TGTGCCAGCAGTCTTCAGGGGCTGGAAGCTTTCTTT; cdr3_aa: CASSLQGLEAFF
v_call: TRBV28; j_call: TRBJ1-1; clone_size: few; d_call: NA; cdr3_nt: TGTGCCAGCAGTTTATTGAACACAGGGTCTTGGGAAGCTTTCTTT; cdr3_aa: CASSLLNTGSWEAFF
v_call: TRBV7-2; j_call: TRBJ1-1; clone_size: NA; d_call: NA; cdr3_nt: TGTGCCAGCACCGAACTGGTTTCCGACACTGAAGCTTTCTTT; cdr3_aa: CASTELVSDTEAFF
v_call: TRBV7-8; j_call: TRBJ2-4; clone_size: NA; d_call: NA; cdr3_nt: TGTGCCAGCAGCTCCCCCCTGAGGTTTTCCAAAAACATTCAGTACTTC; cdr3_aa: CASSSPLRFSKNIQYF
v_call: TRBV6-5; j_call: TRBJ1-5; clone_size: NA; d_call: NA; cdr3_nt: TGTGCCAGCAGTTATAGGGGACTCTCCACGCCCCAGCATTTT; cdr3_aa: CASSYRGLSTPQHF
v_call: TRBV4-3; j_call: TRBJ2-1; clone_size: NA; d_call: TRBD2; cdr3_nt: TGCGCCAGCAGCCGACGATTGGCGGGGGGGACCCCTGGGGATGAGCAGTTCTTC; cdr3_aa: CASSRRLAGGTPGDEQFF
v_call: TRBV19; j_call: TRBJ1-5; clone_size: once; d_call: TRBD1; cdr3_nt: TGTGCCAGTACACAAGGGACAGGGTTCCCTCAGCCCCAGCATTTT; cdr3_aa: CASTQGTGFPQPQHF
v_call: TRBV5-1; j_call: TRBJ2-7; clone_size: NA; d_call: NA; cdr3_nt: TGCGCCAGCAGTGCGCAGGGCTATTTCGAGCAGTACTTC; cdr3_aa: CASSAQGYFEQYF
v_call: TRBV30; j_call: TRBJ1-1; clone_size: many; d_call: NA; cdr3_nt: TGTGCCTGGAAATCTTGGGGGCGGACTGAAGCTTTCTTT; cdr3_aa: CAWKSWGRTEAFF
v_call: TRBV29-1; j_call: TRBJ2-1; clone_size: NA; d_call: NA; cdr3_nt: TGCAGCGCCGAAGAATGGGCTACTAGCCGCAATGAGCAGTTCTTC; cdr3_aa: CSAEEWATSRNEQFF
v_call: TRBV5-1; j_call: TRBJ2-3; clone_size: NA; d_call: TRBD2; cdr3_nt: TGCGCCAGCAAACAAGCGGGGGTGAGCACAGATACGCAGTATTTT; cdr3_aa: CASKQAGVSTDTQYF
v_call: TRBV4-2; j_call: TRBJ2-3; clone_size: NA; d_call: NA; cdr3_nt: TGTGCCAGCAGCCAAGAAGGACAGCCGGTAGGGGATACGCAGTATTTT; cdr3_aa: CASSQEGQPVGDTQYF
v_call: TRBV5-4; j_call: TRBJ2-5; clone_size: once; d_call: TRBD1; cdr3_nt: TGTGCCAGCAGCTCCTGGGACAGCCAAGAGACCCAGTACTTC; cdr3_aa: CASSSWDSQETQYF
v_call: TRBV2; j_call: TRBJ1-4; clone_size: few; d_call: TRBD1; cdr3_nt: TGTGCCAGCAGTCCGACAGGGTCGACTAATGAAAAACTGTTTTTT; cdr3_aa: CASSPTGSTNEKLFF
v_call: TRBV6-2/TRBV6-3; j_call: TRBJ1-2; clone_size: NA; d_call: NA; cdr3_nt: TGTGCCAGCAGTCGAAATCAGGGATCTAACTATGGCTACACCTTC; cdr3_aa: CASSRNQGSNYGYTF
v_call: TRBV7-2; j_call: TRBJ1-1; clone_size: NA; d_call: NA; cdr3_nt: TGTGCCAGCAGCTTATATAACACTGAAGCTTTCTTT; cdr3_aa: CASSLYNTEAFF
v_call: TRBV5-6; j_call: TRBJ1-3; clone_size: NA; d_call: NA; cdr3_nt: TGTGCCAGCAGCTTGTACAGCCACTCTGGAAACACCATATATTTT; cdr3_aa: CASSLYSHSGNTIYF
v_call: TRBV18; j_call: TRBJ2-3; clone_size: few; d_call: TRBD2; cdr3_nt: TGTGCCAGCTCACCTGGCCTAGCGGGGGGCCGCACAGATACGCAGTATTTT; cdr3_aa: CASSPGLAGGRTDTQYF
v_call: TRBV4-3; j_call: TRBJ2-2; clone_size: NA; d_call: NA; cdr3_nt: TGCGCCAGCAGCCAAGATCGGGGGTCCGGGGAGCTGTTTTTT; cdr3_aa: CASSQDRGSGELFF
v_call: TRBV9; j_call: TRBJ1-1; clone_size: NA; d_call: NA; cdr3_nt: TGTGCCAGCAGCACAGGACAGTCTTTAATGAACACTGAAGCTTTCTTT; cdr3_aa: CASSTGQSLMNTEAFF
v_call: TRBV11-3; j_call: TRBJ2-5; clone_size: NA; d_call: TRBD1; cdr3_nt: TGTGCCAGCAGCTCTACGGGACAGGGCCAAGAGACCCAGTACTTC; cdr3_aa: CASSSTGQGQETQYF
v_call: TRBV6-5; j_call: TRBJ1-1; clone_size: NA; d_call: TRBD1; cdr3_nt: TGTGCCAGCAGTCAACGGGACAGGCAAGAAGCTTTCTTT; cdr3_aa: CASSQRDRQEAFF
v_call: TRBV4-1; j_call: TRBJ1-1; clone_size: few; d_call: TRBD1; cdr3_nt: TGCGCCAGCAGTCGCGACAGGGACCCTGAAGCTTTCTTT; cdr3_aa: CASSRDRDPEAFF
v_call: TRBV5-1; j_call: TRBJ2-2; clone_size: NA; d_call: NA; cdr3_nt: TGCGCCAGCAGCTTGGCGGCAGGGTGGGCCGGGGAGCTGTTTTTT; cdr3_aa: CASSLAAGWAGELFF
v_call: TRBV19; j_call: TRBJ1-5; clone_size: NA; d_call: NA; cdr3_nt: TGTGCCAGTAGCTCCTCTTATCGGACAGCAGCTAATCAGCCCCAGCATTTT; cdr3_aa: CASSSSYRTAANQPQHF
v_call: TRBV7-2; j_call: TRBJ2-2; clone_size: NA; d_call: TRBD1; cdr3_nt: TGTGCCAGCAGCTGGACAGGGACCGGGGAGCTGTTTTTT; cdr3_aa: CASSWTGTGELFF
v_call: TRBV7-3; j_call: TRBJ1-2; clone_size: NA; d_call: TRBD1; cdr3_nt: TGTGCCAGCAGCCCGGGGACAGGCCCTGCTACTGGCTACACCTTC; cdr3_aa: CASSPGTGPATGYTF
v_call: TRBV19; j_call: TRBJ1-5; clone_size: NA; d_call: NA; cdr3_nt: TGTGCCAGTAGTCCGGGAGAGGATCAGCCCCAGCATTTT; cdr3_aa: CASSPGEDQPQHF